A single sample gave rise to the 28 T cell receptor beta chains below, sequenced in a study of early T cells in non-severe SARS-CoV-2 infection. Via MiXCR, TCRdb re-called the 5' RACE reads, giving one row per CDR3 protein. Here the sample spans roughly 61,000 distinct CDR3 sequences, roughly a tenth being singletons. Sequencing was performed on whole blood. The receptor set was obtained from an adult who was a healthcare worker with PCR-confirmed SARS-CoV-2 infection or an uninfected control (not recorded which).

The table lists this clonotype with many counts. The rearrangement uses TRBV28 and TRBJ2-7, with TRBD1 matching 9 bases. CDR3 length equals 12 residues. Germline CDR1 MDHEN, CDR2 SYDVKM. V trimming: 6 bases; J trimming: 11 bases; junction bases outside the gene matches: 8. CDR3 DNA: TGTGCCAGCAGGGGGACAGGGCAATTTAAGTACTTC. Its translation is CASRGTGQFKYF.

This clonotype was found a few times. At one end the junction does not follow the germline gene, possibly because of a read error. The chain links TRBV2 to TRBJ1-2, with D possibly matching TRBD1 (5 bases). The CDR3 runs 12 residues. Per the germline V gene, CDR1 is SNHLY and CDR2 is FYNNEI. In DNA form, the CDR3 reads TGTGCCAGCAAAGGGGAAAACTATGGCTACGCCTTC. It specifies CASKGENYGYAF. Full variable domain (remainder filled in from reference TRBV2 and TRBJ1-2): EPEVTQTPSHQVTQMGQEVILRCVPISNHLYFYWYRQILGQKVEFLVSFYNNEISEKSEIFDDQFSVERPDGSNFTLKIRSTKLEDSAMYFCASKGENYGYAFGSGTRLTVV.

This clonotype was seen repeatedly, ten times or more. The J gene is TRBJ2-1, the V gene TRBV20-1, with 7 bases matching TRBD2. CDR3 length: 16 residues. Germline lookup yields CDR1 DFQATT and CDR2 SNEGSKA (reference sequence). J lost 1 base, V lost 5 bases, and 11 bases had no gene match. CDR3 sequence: CSAGVSAGFSYNEQFF. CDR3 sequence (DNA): TGCAGTGCTGGGGTATCAGCGGGGTTTTCCTACAATGAGCAGTTCTTC.

The CDR3: CAISEKQSTEAFF. As DNA, the CDR3 is TGTGCCATCAGTGAAAAACAGAGCACTGAAGCTTTCTTT. The chain has TRBV10-3 and TRBJ1-1; no definite D call. V was clipped by 3 bases and J by 4 bases, with 9 bases between them. The CDR3 length is 13 residues. Germline values: CDR1 ENHRY, CDR2 SYGVKD.

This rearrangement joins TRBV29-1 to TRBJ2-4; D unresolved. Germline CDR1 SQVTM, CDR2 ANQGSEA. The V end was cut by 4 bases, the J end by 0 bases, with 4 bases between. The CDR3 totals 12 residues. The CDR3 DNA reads TGCAGCGTTGGGTTAGCCAAAAACATTCAGTACTTC. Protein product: CSVGLAKNIQYF.

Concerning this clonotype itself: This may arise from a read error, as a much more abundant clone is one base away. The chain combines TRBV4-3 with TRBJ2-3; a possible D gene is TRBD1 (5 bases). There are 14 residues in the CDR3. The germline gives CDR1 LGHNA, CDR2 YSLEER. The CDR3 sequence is CASNQGRQTDTQYF. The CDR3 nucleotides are TGCGCCAGCAACCAAGGCCGACAGACAGATACGCAGTATTTT.

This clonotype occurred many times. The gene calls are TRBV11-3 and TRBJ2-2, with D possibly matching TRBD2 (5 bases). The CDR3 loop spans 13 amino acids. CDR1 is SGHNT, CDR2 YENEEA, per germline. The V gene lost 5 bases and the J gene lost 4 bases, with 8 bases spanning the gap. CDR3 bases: TGTGCCAGCAGCCGGACTGTCACCGGGGAGCTGTTTTTT. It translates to CASSRTVTGELFF.

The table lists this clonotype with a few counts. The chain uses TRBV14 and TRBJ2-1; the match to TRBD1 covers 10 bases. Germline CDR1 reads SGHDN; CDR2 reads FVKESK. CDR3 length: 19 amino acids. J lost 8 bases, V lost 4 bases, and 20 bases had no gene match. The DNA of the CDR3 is TGTGCCAGCAGCCTAAGACCCAAGTTCCGGGACAGGGGAGTCTATGAGCAGTTCTTC. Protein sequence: CASSLRPKFRDRGVYEQFF.

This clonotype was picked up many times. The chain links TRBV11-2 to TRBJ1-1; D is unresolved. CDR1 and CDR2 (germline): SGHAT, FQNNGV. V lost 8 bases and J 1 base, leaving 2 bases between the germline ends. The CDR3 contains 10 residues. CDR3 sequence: CASGNTEAFF. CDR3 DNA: TGTGCCAGCGGGAACACTGAAGCTTTCTTT.

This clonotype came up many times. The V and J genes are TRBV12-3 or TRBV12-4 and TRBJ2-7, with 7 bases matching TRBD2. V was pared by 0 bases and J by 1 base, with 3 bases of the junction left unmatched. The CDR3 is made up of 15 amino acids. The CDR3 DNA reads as TGTGCCAGCAGTTTAGCAAGCGGGGCTTCCTACGAGCAGTACTTC. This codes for CASSLASGASYEQYF.

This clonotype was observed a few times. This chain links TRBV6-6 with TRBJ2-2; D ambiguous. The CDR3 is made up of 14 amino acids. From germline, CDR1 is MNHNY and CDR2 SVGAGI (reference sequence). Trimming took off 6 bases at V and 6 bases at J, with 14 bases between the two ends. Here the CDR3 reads CASSPPTLAGELFF. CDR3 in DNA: TGTGCCAGCAGCCCTCCGACCTTGGCCGGGGAGCTGTTTTTT.

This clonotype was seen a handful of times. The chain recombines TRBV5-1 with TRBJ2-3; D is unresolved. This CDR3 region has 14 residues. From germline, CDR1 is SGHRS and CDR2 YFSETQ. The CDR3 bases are TGCGCGAGCCTGGATGGGATTAGGACAGATACGCAGTATTTT. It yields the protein CASLDGIRTDTQYF.

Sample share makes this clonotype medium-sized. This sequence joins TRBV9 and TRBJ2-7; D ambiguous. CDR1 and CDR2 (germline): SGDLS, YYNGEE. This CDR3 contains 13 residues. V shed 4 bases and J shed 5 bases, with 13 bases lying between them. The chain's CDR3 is CASSRGIEDEQYF. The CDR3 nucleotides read TGTGCCAGCAGCCGTGGGATAGAGGACGAGCAGTACTTC.

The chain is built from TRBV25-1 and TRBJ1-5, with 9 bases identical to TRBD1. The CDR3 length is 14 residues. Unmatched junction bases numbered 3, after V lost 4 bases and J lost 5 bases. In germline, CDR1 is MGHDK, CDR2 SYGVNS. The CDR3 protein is CASSAQGADQPQHF. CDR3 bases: TGTGCCAGCAGTGCACAGGGGGCTGATCAGCCCCAGCATTTT.

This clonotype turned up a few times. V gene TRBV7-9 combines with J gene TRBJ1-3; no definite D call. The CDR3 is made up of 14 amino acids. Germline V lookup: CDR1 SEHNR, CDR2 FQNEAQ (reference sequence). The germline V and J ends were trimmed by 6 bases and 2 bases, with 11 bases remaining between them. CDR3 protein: CASRTGGPGNTIYF. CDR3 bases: TGTGCCAGCAGAACGGGAGGTCCTGGAAACACCATATATTTT. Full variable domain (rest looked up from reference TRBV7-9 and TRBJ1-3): DTGVSQNPRHKITKRGQNVTFRCDPISEHNRLYWYRQTLGQGPEFLTYFQNEAQLEKSRLLSDRFSAERPKGSFSTLEIQRTEQGDSAMYLCASRTGGPGNTIYFGEGSWLTVV.

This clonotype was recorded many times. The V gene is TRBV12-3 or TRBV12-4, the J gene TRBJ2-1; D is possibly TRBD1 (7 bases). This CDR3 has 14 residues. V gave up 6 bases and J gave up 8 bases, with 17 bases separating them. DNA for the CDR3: TGTGCCAGCAGGATCGGACAGGAGGGGGATGAGCAGTTCTTC. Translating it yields CASRIGQEGDEQFF.

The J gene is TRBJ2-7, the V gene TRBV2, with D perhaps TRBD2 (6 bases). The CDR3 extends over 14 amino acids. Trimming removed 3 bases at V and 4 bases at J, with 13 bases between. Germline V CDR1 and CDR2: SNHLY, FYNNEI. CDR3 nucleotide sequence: TGTGCCAGCAGTGAGGGACTGGGCCCGTACGAGCAGTACTTC. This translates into CASSEGLGPYEQYF.

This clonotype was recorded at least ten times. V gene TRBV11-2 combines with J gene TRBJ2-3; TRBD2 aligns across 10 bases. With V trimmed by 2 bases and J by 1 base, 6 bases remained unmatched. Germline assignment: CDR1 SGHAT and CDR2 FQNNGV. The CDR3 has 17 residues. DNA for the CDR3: TGTGCCAGCAGCTTATCCCCTAGCGGGGGACGCACAGATACGCAGTATTTT. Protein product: CASSLSPSGGRTDTQYF.

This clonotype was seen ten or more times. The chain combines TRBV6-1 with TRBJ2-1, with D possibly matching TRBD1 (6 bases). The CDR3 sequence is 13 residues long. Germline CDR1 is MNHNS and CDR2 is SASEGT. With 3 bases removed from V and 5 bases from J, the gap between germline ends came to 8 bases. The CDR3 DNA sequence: TGTGCCAGCAGTGAGACAGGAGACAATGAGCAGTTCTTC. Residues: CASSETGDNEQFF.

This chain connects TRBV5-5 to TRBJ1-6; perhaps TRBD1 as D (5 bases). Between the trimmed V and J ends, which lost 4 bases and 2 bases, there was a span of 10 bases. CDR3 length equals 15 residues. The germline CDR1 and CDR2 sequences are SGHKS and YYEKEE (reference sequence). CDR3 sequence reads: CASSGARTYNSPLHF. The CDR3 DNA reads TGTGCCAGCAGCGGGGCGAGAACCTATAATTCACCCCTCCACTTT.

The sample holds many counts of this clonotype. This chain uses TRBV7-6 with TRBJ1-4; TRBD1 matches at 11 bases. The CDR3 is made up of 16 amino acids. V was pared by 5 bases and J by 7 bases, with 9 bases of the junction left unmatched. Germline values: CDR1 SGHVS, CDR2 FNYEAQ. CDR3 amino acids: CASSRSMDRGLEKLFF. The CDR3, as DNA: TGTGCCAGCAGCCGATCAATGGACAGGGGGCTTGAAAAACTGTTTTTT.

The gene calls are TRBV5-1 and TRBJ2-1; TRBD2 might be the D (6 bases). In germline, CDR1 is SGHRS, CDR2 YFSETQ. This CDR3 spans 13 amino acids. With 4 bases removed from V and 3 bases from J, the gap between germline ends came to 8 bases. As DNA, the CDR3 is TGCGCCAGCAGCCTGGGACTCTACAATGAGCAGTTCTTC. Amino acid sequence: CASSLGLYNEQFF.

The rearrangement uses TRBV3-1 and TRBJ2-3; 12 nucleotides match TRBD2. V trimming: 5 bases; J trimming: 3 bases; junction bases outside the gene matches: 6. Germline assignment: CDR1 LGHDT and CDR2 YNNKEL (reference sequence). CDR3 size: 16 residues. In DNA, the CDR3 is TGTGCCAGCAGCATTCCTAGCGGGGGGGCTACAGATACGCAGTATTTT. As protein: CASSIPSGGATDTQYF.

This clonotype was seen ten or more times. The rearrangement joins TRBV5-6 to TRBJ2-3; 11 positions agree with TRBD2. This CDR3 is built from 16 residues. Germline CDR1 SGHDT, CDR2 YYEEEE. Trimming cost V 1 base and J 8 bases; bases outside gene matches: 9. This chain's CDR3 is CASSLSPLAGVLTQYF. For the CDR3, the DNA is TGTGCCAGCAGCTTGAGTCCACTAGCGGGGGTTCTTACGCAGTATTTT. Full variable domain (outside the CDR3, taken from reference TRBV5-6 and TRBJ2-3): DAGVTQSPTHLIKTRGQQVTLRCSPKSGHDTVSWYQQALGQGPQFIFQYYEEEERQRGNFPDRFSGHQFPNYSSELNVNALLLGDSALYLCASSLSPLAGVLTQYFGPGTRLTVL.

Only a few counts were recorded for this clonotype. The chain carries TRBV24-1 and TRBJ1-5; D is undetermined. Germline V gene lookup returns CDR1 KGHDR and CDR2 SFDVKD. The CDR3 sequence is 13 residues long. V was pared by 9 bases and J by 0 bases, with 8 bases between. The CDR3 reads CATARVSNQPQHF. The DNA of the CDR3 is TGTGCCACCGCCCGGGTTAGCAATCAGCCCCAGCATTTT.

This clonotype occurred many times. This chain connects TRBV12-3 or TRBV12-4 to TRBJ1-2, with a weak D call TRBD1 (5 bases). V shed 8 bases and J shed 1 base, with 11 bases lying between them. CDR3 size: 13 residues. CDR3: CASVGANNYGYTF. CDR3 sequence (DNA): TGTGCCAGCGTAGGGGCCAATAACTATGGCTACACCTTC.

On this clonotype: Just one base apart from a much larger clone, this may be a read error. The CDR3 DNA sequence: TGTACCAGCAGTGTGGATAGGGAGGCCCACAACTATGGCTACACCTTC. Translated, it gives CTSSVDREAHNYGYTF. V gene TRBV2 combines with J gene TRBJ1-2; D is undetermined. Germline assignment: CDR1 SNHLY and CDR2 FYNNEI. The CDR3 is 16 residues long.

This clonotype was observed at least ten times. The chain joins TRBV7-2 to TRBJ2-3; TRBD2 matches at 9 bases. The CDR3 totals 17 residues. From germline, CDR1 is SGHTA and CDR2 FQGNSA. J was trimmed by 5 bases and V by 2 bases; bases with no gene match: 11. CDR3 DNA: TGTGCCAGCAGCTTAACTGGCGGGGGGGGAGTGAGAGATACGCAGTATTTT. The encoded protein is CASSLTGGGGVRDTQYF.